This TCR beta chain was retrieved from a study of spatial heterogeneity in lung cancer. Study background: More beta-chain than alpha-chain sequences were consistently detected. Findings and limits, study-wide: Blood contained ubiquitous expanded tumor TCRs more at resection than at follow-up.

The time point is: sample taken at primary tumor resection. No cell sorting; template was whole RNA from tumor, lung tissue or PBMC. Individually, TCR cDNA molecules were each labelled with a unique molecular identifier. Each CDR3 protein gets one entry after TCRdb re-called the 5' RACE reads with MiXCR. The sample contains tens of thousands of distinct CDR3 sequences, approximately 12% of which appear only once. The CDR3 has 14 amino acids. Germline V gene data show CDR1 as DFQATT and CDR2 as SNEGSKA (reference sequence). Trimming stripped 4 bases from V and 3 bases from J, with 13 bases between. This clonotype was found a few times. The antigen remains unidentified.

The source of this sequence is a male donor with early-stage non-small cell lung cancer. Sequencing was performed on PBMCs, taken at surgery. V usage is TRBV20-1 and J usage is TRBJ1-5, with D uncertain. The CDR3 spells CSAKASSVNQPQHF. CDR3 sequence (DNA): TGCAGTGCTAAAGCCAGTAGCGTCAATCAGCCCCAGCATTTT.